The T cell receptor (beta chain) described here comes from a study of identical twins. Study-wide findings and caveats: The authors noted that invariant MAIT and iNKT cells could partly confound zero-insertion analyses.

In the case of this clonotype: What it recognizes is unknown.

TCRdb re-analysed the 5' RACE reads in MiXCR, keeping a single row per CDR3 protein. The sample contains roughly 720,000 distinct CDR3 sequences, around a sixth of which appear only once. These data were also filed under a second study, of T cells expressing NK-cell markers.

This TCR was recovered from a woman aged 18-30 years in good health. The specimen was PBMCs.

DNA for the CDR3: TGTGCCAGCATCGGAACAGGGGGCCTCCATGAGCAGTTCTTC. Its protein is CASIGTGGLHEQFF. The chain couples TRBV6-1 to TRBJ2-1; TRBD1 agrees at 9 bases. The junction had 9 bases not matched to a gene; V was cut back by 7 bases and J by 8 bases. The germline gives CDR1 MNHNS, CDR2 SASEGT. The CDR3 runs 14 residues.